This TCR beta chain was captured in a study of blood T cell repertoires in COVID-19. Per the germline V gene, CDR1 is SGDLS and CDR2 is YYNGEE. The CDR3 length is 15 residues. V lost 0 bases and J lost 3; bases outside the gene matches: 6. Method: immunoSEQ multiplex PCR; TCRdb's copy keeps in-frame clones and lacks some. The sample carries approximately 290,000 clones, around 81% recorded once. This TCR came from a person between 65 and 79 years old with COVID-19, enrolled during active disease. Sequencing was performed on peripheral blood. The rearrangement joins TRBV9 to TRBJ2-7; 7 bases align to TRBD2. The CDR3 here is CASSVGSSGNYEQYF. CDR3 DNA sequence: TGTGCCAGCAGCGTAGGGTCTAGCGGAAACTACGAGCAGTACTTC.